This T cell receptor (beta chain) was observed in a study of blood T cell repertoires in COVID-19. This clone occurred a few times. Germline V gives CDR1 SGHNT, CDR2 YYREEE (reference sequence). The V gene lost 1 base and the J gene lost 3 bases, with 10 bases spanning the gap. The CDR3 covers 14 residues. Original data processing: Estimated nucleated cell counts came from reference gene primer amplification. Measured with immunoSEQ multiplex PCR; TCRdb has only the in-frame clones, and not every one. V, J and clone size derive from that table, while D and trimming were established from the DNA sequence. The table lists about 210,000 clones, over 75% of them singletons.

This chain uses TRBV5-4 with TRBJ1-1; weak D call: TRBD1 (6 bases). The source material was PBMCs or T cells enriched from blood (not recorded which). This TCR came from a man younger than 40 with acute COVID-19. This CDR3 is CASSLQAGDTEAFF. Here the CDR3 DNA reads TGTGCCAGCAGCTTGCAGGCAGGGGACACTGAAGCTTTCTTT.